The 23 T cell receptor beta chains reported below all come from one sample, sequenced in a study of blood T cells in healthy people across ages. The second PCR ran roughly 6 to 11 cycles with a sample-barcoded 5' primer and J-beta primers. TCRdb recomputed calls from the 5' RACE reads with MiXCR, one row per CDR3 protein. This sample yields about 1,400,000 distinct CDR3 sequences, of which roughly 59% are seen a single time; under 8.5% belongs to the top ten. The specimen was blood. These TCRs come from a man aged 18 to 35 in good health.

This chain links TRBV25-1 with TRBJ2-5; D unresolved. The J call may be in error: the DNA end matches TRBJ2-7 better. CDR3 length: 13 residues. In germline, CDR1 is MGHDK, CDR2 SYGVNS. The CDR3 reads CASSERFTYEQYF. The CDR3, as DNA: TGTGCCAGCAGTGAACGGTTTACCTACGAGCAGTACTTC.

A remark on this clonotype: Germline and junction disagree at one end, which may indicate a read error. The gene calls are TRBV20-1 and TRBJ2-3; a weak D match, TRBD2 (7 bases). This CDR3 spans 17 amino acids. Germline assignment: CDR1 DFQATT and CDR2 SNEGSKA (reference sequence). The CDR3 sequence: CSAPKGKRGFPTGTQYF. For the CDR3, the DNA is TGCAGTGCTCCCAAGGGAAAGCGGGGCTTTCCGACAGGTACGCAGTATTTT.

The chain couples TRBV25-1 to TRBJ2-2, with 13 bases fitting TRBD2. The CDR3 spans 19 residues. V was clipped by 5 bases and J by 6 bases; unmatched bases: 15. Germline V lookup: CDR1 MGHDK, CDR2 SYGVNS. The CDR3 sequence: CASSKPGLAGERTAGELFF. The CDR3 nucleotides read TGTGCCAGCAGTAAACCCGGACTAGCGGGAGAGCGAACCGCCGGGGAGCTGTTTTTT.

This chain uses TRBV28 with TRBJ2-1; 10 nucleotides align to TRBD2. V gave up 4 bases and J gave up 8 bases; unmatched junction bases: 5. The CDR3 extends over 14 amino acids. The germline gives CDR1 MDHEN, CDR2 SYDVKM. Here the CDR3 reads CASSSSGGTYEQFF. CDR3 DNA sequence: TGTGCCAGCAGTTCTAGCGGGGGTACGTATGAGCAGTTCTTC.

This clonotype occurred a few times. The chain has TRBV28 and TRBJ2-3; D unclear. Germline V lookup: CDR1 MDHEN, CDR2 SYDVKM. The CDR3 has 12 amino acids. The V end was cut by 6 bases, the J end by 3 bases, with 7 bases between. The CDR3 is CASRAITDTQYF. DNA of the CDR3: TGTGCCAGCAGGGCCATAACAGATACGCAGTATTTT.

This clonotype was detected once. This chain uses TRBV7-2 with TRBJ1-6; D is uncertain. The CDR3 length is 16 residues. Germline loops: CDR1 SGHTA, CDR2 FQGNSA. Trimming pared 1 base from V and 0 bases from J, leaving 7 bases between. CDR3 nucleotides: TGTGCCAGCAGCTTAGGGGTGGGCTCCTATAATTCACCCCTCCACTTT. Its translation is CASSLGVGSYNSPLHF. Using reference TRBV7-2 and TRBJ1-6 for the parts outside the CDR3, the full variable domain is GAGVSQSPSNKVTEKGKDVELRCDPISGHTALYWYRQSLGQGLEFLIYFQGNSAPDKSGLPSDRFSAERTGGSVSTLTIQRTQQEDSAVYLCASSLGVGSYNSPLHFGNGTRLTVT.

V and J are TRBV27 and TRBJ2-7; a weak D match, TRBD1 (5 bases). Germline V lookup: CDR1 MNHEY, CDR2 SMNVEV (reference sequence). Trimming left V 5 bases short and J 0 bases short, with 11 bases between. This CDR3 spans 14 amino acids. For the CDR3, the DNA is TGTGCCAGCAGTAAAGACAGAGGCTCCTACGAGCAGTACTTC. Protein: CASSKDRGSYEQYF.

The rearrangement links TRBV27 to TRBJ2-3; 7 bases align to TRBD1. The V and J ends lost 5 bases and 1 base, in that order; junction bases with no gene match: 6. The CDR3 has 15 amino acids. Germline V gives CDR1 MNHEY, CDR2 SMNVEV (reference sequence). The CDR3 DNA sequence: TGTGCCAGCAGTCCAGGGGGTTATCGCACAGATACGCAGTATTTT. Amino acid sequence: CASSPGGYRTDTQYF.

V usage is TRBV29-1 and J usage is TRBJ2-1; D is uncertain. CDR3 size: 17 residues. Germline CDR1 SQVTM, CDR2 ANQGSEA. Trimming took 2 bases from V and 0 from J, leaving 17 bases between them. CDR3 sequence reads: CSVEKVWAESSYNEQFF. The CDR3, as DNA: TGCAGCGTTGAAAAGGTGTGGGCCGAAAGCTCCTACAATGAGCAGTTCTTC.

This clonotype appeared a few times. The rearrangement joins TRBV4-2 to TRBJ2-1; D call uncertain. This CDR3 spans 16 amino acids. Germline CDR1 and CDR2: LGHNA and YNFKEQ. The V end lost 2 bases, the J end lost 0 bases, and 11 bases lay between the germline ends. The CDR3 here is CASSQPLTSSYNEQFF. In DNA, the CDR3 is TGTGCCAGCAGCCAACCTTTAACGAGCTCCTACAATGAGCAGTTCTTC.

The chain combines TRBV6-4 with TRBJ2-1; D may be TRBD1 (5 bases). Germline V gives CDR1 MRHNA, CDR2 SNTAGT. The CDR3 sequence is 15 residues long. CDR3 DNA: TGTGCGGCACATGCCAGCAGGGTAGTGTGGGATGAGCAGTTCTTC. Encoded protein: CAAHASRVVWDEQFF.

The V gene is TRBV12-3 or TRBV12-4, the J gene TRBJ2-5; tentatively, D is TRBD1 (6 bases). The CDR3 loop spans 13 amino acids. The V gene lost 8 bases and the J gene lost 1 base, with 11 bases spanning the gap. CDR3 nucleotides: TGTGCCAGCCACAGGGATCTCCAAGAGACCCAGTACTTC. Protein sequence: CASHRDLQETQYF.

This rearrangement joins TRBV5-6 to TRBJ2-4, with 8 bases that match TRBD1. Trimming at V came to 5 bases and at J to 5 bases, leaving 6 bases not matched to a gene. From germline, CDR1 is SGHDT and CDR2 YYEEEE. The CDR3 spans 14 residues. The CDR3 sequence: CASSIQGAQNIQYF. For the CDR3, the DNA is TGTGCCAGCAGTATTCAGGGGGCCCAAAACATTCAGTACTTC.

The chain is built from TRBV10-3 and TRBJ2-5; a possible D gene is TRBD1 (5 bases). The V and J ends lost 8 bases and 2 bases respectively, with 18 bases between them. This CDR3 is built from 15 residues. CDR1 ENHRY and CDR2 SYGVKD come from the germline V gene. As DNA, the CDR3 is TGTGCCATCCAACAAACGGCAGGGTCACAAGAGACCCAGTACTTC. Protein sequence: CAIQQTAGSQETQYF.

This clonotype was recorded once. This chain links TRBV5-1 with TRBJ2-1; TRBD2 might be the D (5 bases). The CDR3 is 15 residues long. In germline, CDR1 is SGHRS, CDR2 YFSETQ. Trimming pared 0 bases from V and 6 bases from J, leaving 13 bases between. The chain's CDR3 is CASSLAAGRSNEQFF. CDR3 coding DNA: TGCGCCAGCAGCTTGGCCGCGGGTCGTAGCAATGAGCAGTTCTTC.

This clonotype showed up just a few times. The CDR3 protein is CSVTENRVGEEQYF. In DNA form, the CDR3 reads TGCAGCGTCACAGAGAACAGGGTTGGTGAAGAGCAGTACTTC. The chain is built from TRBV29-1 and TRBJ2-7, with a tentative D call TRBD1 (6 bases). V was pared by 6 bases and J by 7 bases, with 22 bases between. The CDR3 has 14 residues. Germline CDR1 and CDR2: SQVTM and ANQGSEA.

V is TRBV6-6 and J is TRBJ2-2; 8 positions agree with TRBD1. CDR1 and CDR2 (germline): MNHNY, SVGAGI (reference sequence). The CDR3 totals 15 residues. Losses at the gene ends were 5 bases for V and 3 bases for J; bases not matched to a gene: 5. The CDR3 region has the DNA TGTGCCAGCAGTATTCAGACAGGGGACACCGGGGAGCTGTTTTTT. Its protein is CASSIQTGDTGELFF.

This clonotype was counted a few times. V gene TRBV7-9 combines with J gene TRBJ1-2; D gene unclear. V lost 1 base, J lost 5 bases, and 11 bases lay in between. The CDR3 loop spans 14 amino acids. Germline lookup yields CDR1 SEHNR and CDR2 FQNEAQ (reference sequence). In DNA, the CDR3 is TGTGCCAGCAGCTTAGACCTGCCCGAGTATGGCTACACCTTC. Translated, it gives CASSLDLPEYGYTF.

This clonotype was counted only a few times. This CDR3 reads CASSQAGRCGHEQYF. CDR3 in DNA: TGTGCCAGCAGCCAAGCCGGTCGATGTGGCCACGAGCAGTACTTC. The J gene is TRBJ2-7, the V gene TRBV3-1, with no clear D. The CDR3 totals 15 residues. The germline V and J ends were trimmed by 1 base and 5 bases, with 15 bases remaining between them. Germline CDR1 reads LGHDT; CDR2 reads YNNKEL (reference sequence).

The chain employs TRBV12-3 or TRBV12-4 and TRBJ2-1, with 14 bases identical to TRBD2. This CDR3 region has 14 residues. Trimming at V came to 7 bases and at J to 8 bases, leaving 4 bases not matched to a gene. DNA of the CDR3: TGTGCCAGCAAGCCGGGACTAGCGGGAGATGAGCAGTTCTTC. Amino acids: CASKPGLAGDEQFF.

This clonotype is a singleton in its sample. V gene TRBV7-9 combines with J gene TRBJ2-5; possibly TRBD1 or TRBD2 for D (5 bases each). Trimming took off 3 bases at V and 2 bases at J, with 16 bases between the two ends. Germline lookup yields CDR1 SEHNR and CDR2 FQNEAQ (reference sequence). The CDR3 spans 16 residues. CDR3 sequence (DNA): TGTGCCAGCAGCTTGCCATGGGACCCATTACAAGAGACCCAGTACTTC. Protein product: CASSLPWDPLQETQYF. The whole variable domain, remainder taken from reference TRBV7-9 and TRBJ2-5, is DTGVSQNPRHKITKRGQNVTFRCDPISEHNRLYWYRQTLGQGPEFLTYFQNEAQLEKSRLLSDRFSAERPKGSFSTLEIQRTEQGDSAMYLCASSLPWDPLQETQYFGPGTRLLVL.

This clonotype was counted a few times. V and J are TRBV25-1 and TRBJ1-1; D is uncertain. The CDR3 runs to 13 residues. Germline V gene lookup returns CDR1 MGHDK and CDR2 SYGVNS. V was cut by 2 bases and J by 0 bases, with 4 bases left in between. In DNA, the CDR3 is TGTGCCAGCAGTGAAGTCCTGAACACTGAAGCTTTCTTT. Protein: CASSEVLNTEAFF.

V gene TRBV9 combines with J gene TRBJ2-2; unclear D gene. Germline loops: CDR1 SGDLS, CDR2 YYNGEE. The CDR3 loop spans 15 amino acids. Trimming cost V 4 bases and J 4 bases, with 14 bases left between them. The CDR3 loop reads CASSTLEWSTGELFF. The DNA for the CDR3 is TGTGCCAGCAGCACCTTAGAGTGGTCCACCGGGGAGCTGTTTTTT.